Included here is one T cell receptor beta chain sequence, with context. As yet, its antigen is unknown. These data are taken from a study of OX40 agonist ivuxolimab in advanced cancers. Study-wide results and caveats: At 0.1 to 3.0 mg/kg, CD4+ and CD8+ blood T cells expanded clonally by week 6.

Unmatched junction bases numbered 7, after V lost 1 base and J lost 8 bases. Per the germline V gene, CDR1 is SNHLY and CDR2 is FYNNEI. This CDR3 has 15 amino acids. Some clones are missing from TCRdb's copy, which holds only in-frame ones; the method was immunoSEQ multiplex PCR. Of more than 70,000 clones listed, 89% were seen once; the top ten hold over 9.5%. The V call is TRBV2, the J call TRBJ1-2, with 10 positions matching TRBD1. The sequence came from an adult with an advanced solid tumor such as melanoma, head and neck, liver or kidney cancer. The material was CD4+ or CD8+ T cells sorted from blood, obtained in a trial of the OX40 agonist ivuxolimab. The CDR3 reads CASSEGSTGGAGYTF. CDR3 nucleotide sequence: TGTGCCAGCAGTGAAGGATCGACAGGGGGCGCAGGCTACACCTTC. The whole variable domain, remainder taken from reference TRBV2 and TRBJ1-2, is EPEVTQTPSHQVTQMGQEVILRCVPISNHLYFYWYRQILGQKVEFLVSFYNNEISEKSEIFDDQFSVERPDGSNFTLKIRSTKLEDSAMYFCASSEGSTGGAGYTFGSGTRLTVV.